The 21 T cell receptor beta chains presented below share a single source sample, sequenced in a study of human T cells and chemical hapten exposure. A single record per CDR3 protein comes from TCRdb applying MiXCR to the RACE reads. The sample consists of more than 250,000 distinct CDR3 sequences, approximately 8.6% of them appearing once. The time point: pre-sensitization, week 0. Treatment of the sample: therapeutic diphenylcyclopropenone sensitization with weekly scalp DPC. Sequences were derived from whole blood, sampled in connection with sensitization to the hapten diphenylcyclopropenone (DPC). The receptors here all came from a woman aged 40 to 50 with alopecia areata. Some clones in this sample may be carry-over from other donors' samples.

This clonotype was counted a few times. This sequence joins TRBV6-6 and TRBJ1-4, with 10 positions matching TRBD1. V lost 2 bases to trimming and J lost 7 bases; unmatched junction nucleotides: 7. CDR3 length equals 16 residues. Germline-derived CDR1 and CDR2 are MNHNY and SVGAGI (reference sequence). CDR3 sequence reads: CASSYAPGQGSEKLFF. As DNA, the CDR3 is TGTGCCAGCAGTTACGCGCCGGGACAGGGGAGTGAAAAACTGTTTTTT.

This chain links TRBV10-3 with TRBJ2-7; 10 bases line up with TRBD2. CDR1 is ENHRY and CDR2 is SYGVKD in the germline V gene. Trimming at V came to 4 bases and at J to 7 bases, leaving 4 bases not matched to a gene. The CDR3 contains 13 residues. CDR3 coding DNA: TGTGCCATCAGTGCACCGGGACTAGCGGAGCAGTACTTC. Translating it yields CAISAPGLAEQYF.

This clonotype has a count of ten or more. The CDR3 spells CASSGGFYYGYTF. The CDR3 nucleotides read TGTGCCAGCAGTGGCGGCTTTTACTATGGCTACACCTTC. This chain connects TRBV6-1 to TRBJ1-2; no clear D. V shed 4 bases and J shed 3 bases, with 9 bases lying between them. The CDR3 is 13 residues long. Germline V CDR1 and CDR2: MNHNS, SASEGT.

The chain joins TRBV20-1 to TRBJ2-7; no reliable D call. This CDR3 is built from 12 residues. Trimming removed 2 bases from V and 3 bases from J, with 8 bases in between. In germline, CDR1 is DFQATT, CDR2 SNEGSKA (reference sequence). The CDR3 region has the DNA TGCAGTGCTAGATCAGATCTCTACGAGCAGTACTTC. Translating gives CSARSDLYEQYF.

The V and J genes are TRBV29-1 and TRBJ2-3; D is unresolved. Trimming shortened V by 7 bases and J by 0 bases, and 14 bases separated the two germline ends. CDR1 is SQVTM and CDR2 is ANQGSEA in the germline V gene. The CDR3 spans 14 residues. The CDR3 DNA reads as TGCAGCGCTTTCTCCGGGTTAAGCACAGATACGCAGTATTTT. It encodes CSAFSGLSTDTQYF.

Ten or more counts support this clonotype. V gene TRBV20-1 combines with J gene TRBJ2-7; 10 positions match TRBD1. Germline V gene sequence: CDR1 DFQATT, CDR2 SNEGSKA (reference sequence). The trim removed 4 bases at V and 4 bases at J, leaving 7 bases unmatched. The CDR3 is 14 residues long. CDR3 in DNA: TGCAGTGCTATCGCCCCGGGACAGGGGTACGAGCAGTACTTC. The encoded protein is CSAIAPGQGYEQYF.

This clonotype was picked up many times. V and J are TRBV27 and TRBJ2-1; TRBD1 aligns across 7 bases. The V gene's germline CDR1 is MNHEY and CDR2 SMNVEV (reference sequence). V shed 5 bases, J shed 3 bases, and the junction held 7 bases outside the gene matches. The CDR3 consists of 15 residues. The CDR3 DNA is TGTGCCAGCAGTACAGGGGTATTGGGCTACAATGAGCAGTTCTTC. It encodes CASSTGVLGYNEQFF.

This clonotype has only a few counts. The V and J genes are TRBV28 and TRBJ2-1, with D possibly being TRBD1 or TRBD2 (5 bases each). V was pared by 5 bases and J by 6 bases, with 17 bases between. Looked up from germline, CDR1 is MDHEN and CDR2 is SYDVKM. CDR3 size: 15 residues. The CDR3 sequence is CASSNRGSFRNEQFF. As DNA, the CDR3 is TGTGCCAGCAGTAATCGGGGCTCATTTCGCAATGAGCAGTTCTTC.

The chain uses TRBV6-5 and TRBJ1-1; TRBD1 matches 7 bases. The CDR3 sequence is 15 residues long. Germline CDR1 and CDR2: MNHEY and SVGAGI. With V trimmed by 1 base and J by 5 bases, 7 bases remained unmatched. In nucleotides, the CDR3 is TGTGCCAGCAGTTACTTGGCGGCAGGGGGTACTGAAGCTTTCTTT. Translation gives CASSYLAAGGTEAFF.

This chain links TRBV7-9 with TRBJ2-5; the D gene is possibly TRBD2 (5 bases). V lost 5 bases to trimming and J lost 5 bases, with 21 bases between them. The CDR3 length is 16 residues. Germline CDR1 reads SEHNR; CDR2 reads FQNEAQ (reference sequence). CDR3 sequence reads: CASSDYRVPARETQYF. CDR3 sequence (DNA): TGTGCCAGCAGCGACTACCGGGTGCCAGCCCGGGAGACCCAGTACTTC.

This chain links TRBV4-3 with TRBJ2-2; possible D gene TRBD2, 5 bases. This CDR3 spans 15 amino acids. In germline, CDR1 is LGHNA, CDR2 YSLEER. V was cut by 0 bases and J by 1 base, with 6 bases left in between. CDR3 residues: CASSQEGRNTGELFF. The DNA for the CDR3 is TGCGCCAGCAGCCAAGAAGGGAGGAACACCGGGGAGCTGTTTTTT.

J is TRBJ2-3 and V is TRBV20-1; TRBD2 matches at 9 bases. Trimming took 5 bases from V and 0 from J; bases not matched to a gene: 9. The CDR3 runs 16 residues. Germline-derived CDR1 and CDR2 are DFQATT and SNEGSKA (reference sequence). The CDR3, as DNA: TGCAGTGCTGGGGATCGACTAGCGGATAGCACAGATACGCAGTATTTT. It codes for CSAGDRLADSTDTQYF.

This CDR3 is CASSSTGQGTEKLFF. The CDR3, as DNA: TGTGCCAGCAGCTCGACCGGACAGGGAACCGAAAAACTGTTTTTT. The rearrangement uses TRBV13 and TRBJ1-4, with 8 bases fitting TRBD1. The CDR3 loop spans 15 amino acids. Unmatched junction bases numbered 9, after V lost 4 bases and J lost 8 bases. Germline-derived CDR1 and CDR2 are PRHDT and FYEKMQ (reference sequence).

This clonotype has a handful of counts. The rearrangement links TRBV5-4 to TRBJ2-2; 13 nucleotides agree with TRBD2. The CDR3 runs to 17 residues. V trimming: 5 bases; J trimming: 1 base; junction bases outside the gene matches: 5. Germline V gives CDR1 SGHNT, CDR2 YYREEE (reference sequence). In nucleotides, the CDR3 is TGTGCCAGCAGGTTCGGGACTAGCGGGATGAACACCGGGGAGCTGTTTTTT. Encoded protein: CASRFGTSGMNTGELFF.

This clonotype was counted a few times. This chain connects TRBV29-1 to TRBJ1-1; D is uncertain. This CDR3 is built from 13 residues. Germline loops: CDR1 SQVTM, CDR2 ANQGSEA. V was clipped by 3 bases and J by 0 bases, with 8 bases between them. CDR3 in amino acids: CSVDAVMNTEAFF. CDR3 sequence (DNA): TGCAGCGTTGATGCAGTCATGAACACTGAAGCTTTCTTT.

The chain joins TRBV6-2 or TRBV6-3 to TRBJ1-5, with D unclear. V was cut by 7 bases and J by 1 base, with 11 bases left in between. CDR3 size: 14 residues. CDR1 and CDR2 from the germline V gene are MNHEY and SVGEGT. The CDR3 DNA follows: TGTGCCAGCAAGGACGATGTGAGCAATCAGCCCCAGCATTTT. Encoded protein: CASKDDVSNQPQHF.

This clonotype appeared many times. The rearrangement uses TRBV29-1 and TRBJ2-3, with a possible D match to TRBD2 (5 bases). The CDR3 loop spans 12 amino acids. V was cut by 4 bases and J by 6 bases, with 11 bases left in between. From germline, CDR1 is SQVTM and CDR2 ANQGSEA. As DNA, the CDR3 is TGCAGCGTTGGTAGGGCGGGTGATACGCAGTATTTT. This encodes CSVGRAGDTQYF.

The chain employs TRBV20-1 and TRBJ1-1; TRBD1 matches at 7 bases. The CDR3 is 14 amino acids. Germline CDR1 reads DFQATT; CDR2 reads SNEGSKA (reference sequence). Trimming removed 5 bases from V and 3 bases from J; junction bases left unmatched: 9. This chain's CDR3 is CSASTGDGDTEAFF. DNA for the CDR3: TGCAGTGCTTCCACAGGGGACGGTGACACTGAAGCTTTCTTT.

This clonotype has a handful of counts. This chain links TRBV20-1 with TRBJ1-5; TRBD1 agrees at 7 bases. V trimming: 5 bases; J trimming: 7 bases; junction bases outside the gene matches: 5. The CDR3 sequence is 12 residues long. In germline, CDR1 is DFQATT, CDR2 SNEGSKA (reference sequence). DNA of the CDR3: TGCAGTGCTTGCGACAGGGTCCAGCCCCAGCATTTT. This encodes CSACDRVQPQHF.

The chain joins TRBV5-1 to TRBJ2-3; 10 nucleotides match TRBD1. The CDR3 totals 15 residues. CDR1 SGHRS and CDR2 YFSETQ come from the germline V gene. V shed 3 bases, J shed 4 bases, and the junction held 5 bases outside the gene matches. This chain's CDR3 is CASSYSTGGPDTQYF. The CDR3 DNA reads TGCGCCAGCAGCTACTCGACAGGGGGCCCAGATACGCAGTATTTT.

V usage is TRBV28 and J usage is TRBJ2-7; 9 bases are a match to TRBD1. Germline V CDR1 and CDR2: MDHEN, SYDVKM. CDR3 length: 15 residues. V lost 5 bases, J lost 2 bases, and 7 bases stayed unmatched. The CDR3 spells CASSTGGTGTYEQYF. In nucleotides, the CDR3 is TGTGCCAGCAGTACAGGAGGGACAGGGACCTACGAGCAGTACTTC.